This record looks at one T cell receptor (beta chain) sequence and its context. This receptor's antigen is unknown. Within one base of it there is no much larger clone, and no base qualities were kept. The data derive from a study of blood T cells in healthy people across ages (dated by TCRdb to the mid-2010s). Background for the entire study: In model experiments, template switching captured about one uniquely barcoded TCR beta cDNA molecule for every two T cells. To avoid experimental bias, donors of different ages were spread randomly across the sequencing lanes. The study measured age-related changes in TCR beta repertoire diversity using deep sequencing normalized with unique cDNA molecular identifiers. Two additional independent replicas of 1 million unique cDNA reads from the same blood draw were analyzed for two donors (one aged 18 to 30 and one aged 80 or older). Four age groups were formed from the donors: young (average 16 years), middle-aged (approximately 41), aged (approximately 60) and long-lived (about 80). On the study overall, not on this receptor specifically: Since profiling was done on bulk unsorted PBMCs, naive and antigen-experienced compartments could not be conclusively compared. Estimates of total diversity from one million sequenced T cells were regarded as lower bounds and underestimates. As age increased, observed TCR beta diversity per million T cells dropped in a roughly linear way, and a significant reduction was already evident by age about 36. Donor CMV infection status was unknown, potentially confounding age-related changes in expanded clonotypes. A strong correlation was found between observed TCR beta diversity and the percentage of naive T cells measured by flow cytometry. Compared with the aged group, more naive CD4+ T cells, fewer expanded clones and increased TCR diversity were shown by the long-lived group, suggesting age selection.

The library came from 5' RACE. Sequenced using an Illumina HiSeq 2500. The second PCR ran for about 7 to 11 cycles and used a J-beta primer mix along with a sample-barcoded 5' primer. A unique molecular identifier was introduced onto each TCR beta cDNA molecule by a template-switch 5' adaptor carrying 12 random nucleotides. Each sample yielded at least 3 million CDR3-containing paired-end reads. First-strand cDNA was synthesized from all RNA with the Mint cDNA synthesis kit, primed by a TRBC-specific oligonucleotide. Following uracil-DNA glycosylase treatment, a first 18-cycle PCR with universal primers M1SS and BC2_uni_R was performed on all cDNA. The original methods were these. Normalization of each sample was performed by random selection of 1 million high-quality reads, each carrying a distinct molecular identifier. Reads with shared molecular identifiers were discarded instead of being binned into consensus sequences. CDR3 identification, clonotype clustering and error correction used MiTCR with a Q25 quality threshold and the strictest error-elimination algorithm. A nonparametric unseen species model with Euler transformation was used to estimate lower-bound total TCR beta diversity. Clones were called with MiXCR by TCRdb after fastp trimmed the public reads at Q25, and only in-frame beta chains were retained. Duplicate CDR3 protein sequences are folded into a single record with the most common DNA and genes. These V and J calls derive from TCRdb rather than the authors' analysis. The sample table holds hundreds of thousands of distinct CDR3 sequences, of which 35% to 50% were seen once. The ten largest clonotypes hold 15% to 20% of the sample.

Donors were approximately 42 systemically healthy Caucasian individuals from Russia aged 6 to 90 years. Each donor gave about 9.2 milliliters of peripheral blood, drawn into EDTA-treated Vacutainer tubes. PBMCs were isolated by Ficoll-Paque density-gradient centrifugation, with at least 6.5 million obtained per sample. Total RNA, at least 6 micrograms per sample, was extracted from PBMCs with Trizol reagent. Naive CD45RAhigh/CD27high T cell percentages were measured by flow cytometry on a PBMC aliquot from every donor. Reading from cysteine to phenylalanine, the CDR3 counts 17 amino acids. The retained sequence is limited to the CDR3, 51 bases, with the frame set at the first base. The germline V and J ends show losses of 3 bases and 8 bases respectively, and no gene match explains 11 bases of the junction. Reading the germline V gene gives CDR1 SGHNT and CDR2 YENEEA.

The chain is encoded by TRBV11-3 joined to TRBJ2-1; the central 12 bases match TRBD1. Sequencing used blood. The receptor was derived from a man older than 75 in good health. The bases are TGTGCCAGCAGCTTGTTGGTCGGGACAGGGGGCACGTATGAGCAGTTCTTC. Translation gives CASSLLVGTGGTYEQFF.